This paragraph reports one T cell receptor (beta chain). Its binding antigen is unknown. No qualities accompany the bases; no much larger clone lies one base away. The sample belongs to a study of shared clonotypes between healthy human individuals (TCRdb year 2020). The study in broad terms: The cohort included a few men and two women between 18 and 49 years of age. For each donor, CD4 naive and CD4 memory were each given three plates, CD8 naive was given two plates, and CD8 memory was given one plate. Different laboratories and diverse techniques were used to prepare libraries and sequence TCR repertoires, to increase sequencing depth and limit assay-specific biases. Each donor's leukapheresis produced roughly between about 0.9 and 9.5 billion PBMCs. Blood TCR repertoires of five healthy adults were deeply sequenced to estimate repertoire size and the extent of clonotype sharing between individuals. The paper's findings and limits, for the study overall: Naive subsets generally had larger estimated clonotype richness than memory subsets did. Based on pairwise subsampling, the degree of clonotype sharing among donors was expected to be affected by sequencing depth. Sharing across a handful of donors was observed for approximately 5% of naive CD4, over 3% of naive CD8, 2% to 2.5% of memory CD4, and about 0.4% of memory CD8 clonotypes. Even with the large sequencing depth, rarefaction of the sorted-subset datasets indicated that sequencing was incomplete. Compared with non-shared clonotypes, the clonotypes found in all four sorted-subset donors had higher generation probabilities. The genetic and exposure-history diversity represented was limited by the small number of donors. Sampling was restricted to blood, and TCR repertoires in tissues likely differ from the TCR repertoires found in blood.

The CDR3 numbers 16 residues from cysteine through phenylalanine. Just CDR3 DNA is preserved here, 48 bases in frame from base 1. V and J lose 0 bases and 3 bases, and a span of 13 bases separates them. CDR1 and CDR2, looked up from the germline V gene, are SGHRS and YFSETQ. TCR CDR3 regions were amplified from genomic DNA by multiplex PCR using the deep immunoSEQ assay. Extracted genomic DNA from each cell subset was spread evenly across all wells of several immunoSEQ 96-well plates, with each plate serving as a replicate. For sorted subsets, around 200 ng genomic DNA, equal to 25,000 to 35,000 T cell genomes, was loaded into each replicate PCR. Purified libraries were measured with a Qubit 3.0 fluorometer, size-checked on a Bioanalyzer 2100, and measured again with the KAPA Library Quantification kit. Every immunoSEQ 96-well plate was sequenced on a separate single-read 150-cycle Illumina NextSeq 550 flow cell. Per the authors' processing: Because only junctional sequences without quality scores were contained in the immunoSEQ output, filtering matching that applied to full-length reads could not be performed. Sequences were annotated with PyIR, a Python wrapper for IgBLAST v1.9, using IMGT germline references to assign V/J genes and CDR3. Reads were filtered out if the reads had weak V/J assignments (E-value above 1e-6), no CDR3, stop codons, out-of-frame junctions, or ambiguous translated residues. V3J clonotypes were defined as sequences sharing an identical inferred V gene, J gene, and CDR3 amino acid sequence. Percentage overlap between repertoires was computed as shared unique clonotypes divided by the size of the smaller repertoire. RTK rarefaction, the Chao1 estimator, and Recon v2.1 estimates of unobserved clonotypes were used to assess repertoire richness. Generation probabilities were computed with OLGA for all TCRbeta clonotypes obtained by the gDNA method from a handful of donors. TCRdb's version of the immuneACCESS table is confined to in-frame rearrangements and falls short of the full clone set. An unresolved V gene accounts for under half of the shortfall where checked; the remainder is of unknown origin. That table gives V, J and clone size, and the DNA gave D and trimming. For this sample there are about 800,000 clones; about 96% appear just once. The ten largest clonotypes hold under 0.3% of the sample.

CD8 naive samples consisted of CD45RO-negative cells that were positively selected for CCR7, yielding a CD45RA+CCR7+ population without TemRA cells. Healthy HIV-negative adults with no recently reported acute infections or vaccinations were included as donors. Only Caucasian adults living in Nashville, Tennessee, USA were represented among the donors. After blood collection by leukapheresis, PBMCs were isolated using Ficoll-Histopaque density gradient centrifugation and then cryopreserved in the vapor phase of liquid nitrogen. Analytical flow cytometry was used to check the purity and quantity of every magnetically sorted T cell population. Genomic DNA was isolated from each sorted fraction and quantified by UV absorbance on a Nanodrop 2000c.

Specimen: naive CD8+ T cells sorted from blood. What the cell subset or site label conveys for this sample: CD45RA+CCR7+. Recombination joined TRBV5-1 with TRBJ2-1; TRBD2 is possibly the D segment (6 matching bases). The TCR sequence derives from a man in his thirties or forties in good health. The CDR3 reads as follows: CASSLASERLYNEQFF. The bases are TGCGCCAGCAGCTTGGCTAGCGAGCGTCTCTACAATGAGCAGTTCTTC. The entire variable domain, with the stretches around the CDR3 drawn from the reference TRBV5-1 and TRBJ2-1 proteins, is KAGVTQTPRYLIKTRGQQVTLSCSPISGHRSVSWYQQTPGQGLQFLFEYFSETQRNKGNFPGRFSGRQFSNSRSEMNVSTLELGDSALYLCASSLASERLYNEQFFGPGTRLTVL.